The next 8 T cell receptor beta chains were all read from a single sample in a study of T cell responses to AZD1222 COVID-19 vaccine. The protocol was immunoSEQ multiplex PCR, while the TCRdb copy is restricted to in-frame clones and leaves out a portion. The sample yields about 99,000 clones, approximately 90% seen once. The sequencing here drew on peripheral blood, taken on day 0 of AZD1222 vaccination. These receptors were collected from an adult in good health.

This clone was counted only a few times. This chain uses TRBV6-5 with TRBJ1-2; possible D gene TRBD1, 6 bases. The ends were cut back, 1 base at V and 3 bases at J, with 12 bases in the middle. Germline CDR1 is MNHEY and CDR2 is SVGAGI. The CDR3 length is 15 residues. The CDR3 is CASSYLDSSDYGYTF. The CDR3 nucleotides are TGTGCCAGCAGTTACTTGGACAGTAGCGACTATGGCTACACCTTC.

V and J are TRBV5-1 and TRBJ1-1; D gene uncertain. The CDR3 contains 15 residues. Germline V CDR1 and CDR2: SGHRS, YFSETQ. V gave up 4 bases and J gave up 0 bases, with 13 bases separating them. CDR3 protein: CASSPDGPLNTEAFF. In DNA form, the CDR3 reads TGCGCCAGCAGCCCGGACGGTCCTCTGAACACTGAAGCTTTCTTT.

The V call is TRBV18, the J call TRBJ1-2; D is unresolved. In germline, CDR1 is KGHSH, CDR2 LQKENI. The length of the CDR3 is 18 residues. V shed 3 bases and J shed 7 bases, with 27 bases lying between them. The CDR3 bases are TGTGCCAGCTCACCCTACCCCGAGTCACCCGTGAAGGCCGGTGGCTACACCTTC. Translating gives CASSPYPESPVKAGGYTF.

CDR3 amino acids: CASSRQGGRVGANVLTF. The CDR3 nucleotides read TGTGCCAGCAGTAGACAGGGAGGGCGGGTAGGGGCCAACGTCCTGACTTTC. V is TRBV27 and J is TRBJ2-6, with D tentatively TRBD1 or TRBD2 (7 bases each). The CDR3 totals 17 residues. V gave up 5 bases and J gave up 4 bases, with 18 bases separating them. CDR1 is MNHEY and CDR2 is SMNVEV in the germline V gene (reference sequence).

CDR3 region: CASSTPLALSPDTQYF. CDR3 coding DNA: TGTGCCAGCAGCACCCCACTAGCGTTGAGCCCAGATACGCAGTATTTT. The chain recombines TRBV7-8 with TRBJ2-3, with 7 bases fitting TRBD2. The CDR3 sequence is 16 residues long. The germline V gene encodes CDR1 SGHVS and CDR2 FQNEAQ. V was clipped by 5 bases and J by 4 bases; unmatched bases: 12.

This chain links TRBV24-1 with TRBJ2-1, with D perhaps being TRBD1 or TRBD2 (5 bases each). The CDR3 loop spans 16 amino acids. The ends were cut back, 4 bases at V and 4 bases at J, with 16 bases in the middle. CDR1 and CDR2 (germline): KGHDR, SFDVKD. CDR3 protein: CATSDLTGPKYNEQFF. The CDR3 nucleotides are TGTGCCACCAGTGACCTGACGGGACCTAAATACAATGAGCAGTTCTTC.

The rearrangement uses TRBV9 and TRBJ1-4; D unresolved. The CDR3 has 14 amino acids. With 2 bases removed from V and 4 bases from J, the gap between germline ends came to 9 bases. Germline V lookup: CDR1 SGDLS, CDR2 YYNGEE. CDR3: CASSVPGVNEKLFF. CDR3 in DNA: TGTGCCAGCAGCGTCCCGGGTGTTAATGAAAAACTGTTTTTT.

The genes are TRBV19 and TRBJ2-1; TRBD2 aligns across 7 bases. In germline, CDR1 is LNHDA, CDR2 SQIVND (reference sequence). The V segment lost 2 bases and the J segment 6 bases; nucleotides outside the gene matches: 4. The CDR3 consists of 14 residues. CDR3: CASSIRWEGNEQFF. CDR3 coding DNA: TGTGCCAGTAGTATACGGTGGGAGGGCAATGAGCAGTTCTTC.